Given below is one TCR beta chain in context. This sample was included in a study of blood T cell repertoires in COVID-19. The wider study: Acute and convalescent COVID-19 samples came from the United States, Italy and Spain.

Original processing notes: Amplification from reference gene primers served as the basis for estimated nucleated cell counts. Generated by immunoSEQ multiplex PCR, the TCRdb table keeps only in-frame clones and is missing some. V, J and clone size are those of that table, while D and trimming were read from the DNA. The data contain hundreds of thousands of clones, 87% of them singletons. The TCR comes from a man in his 60s who had recovered from COVID-19. The source material was peripheral blood.

The CDR3 is CASTLGQEAFF. DNA for the CDR3: TGTGCCAGCACCCTAGGACAGGAAGCTTTCTTT. This chain joins TRBV6-5 and TRBJ1-1; D is possibly TRBD1 (6 bases). The CDR3 is made up of 11 amino acids. Germline loops: CDR1 MNHEY, CDR2 SVGAGI. V was shortened by 7 bases and J by 8 bases, with 11 bases between the two germline ends.